These 5 T cell receptor beta chains were all obtained from the same sample, sequenced in a study of vaccination and CD4 T cells after COVID-19. Time point denoted: late sampling 161 to 241 days after vaccination in a few convalescent patients. This sample's treatment: approximately 11-day PBMC culture with coronavirus spike peptide pools or control peptides (ViraFEST assay). No antigen has been identified for these receptors. With the Oncomine TCR Beta short-read assay, DNA from cultured CD4+ T cells was sequenced. TCRdb used MiXCR to reprocess the PCR reads, holding one entry per CDR3 protein. Among 20,000 to 25,000 distinct CDR3 sequences listed, 45% to 55% were seen once. This specimen was CD4+ T cells from blood, cultured in vitro, taken about 7 months after SARS-CoV-2 vaccination. All receptors come from a human donor who had recovered from COVID-19.

The J gene is TRBJ1-1, the V gene TRBV28; D remains unclear. The germline CDR1 and CDR2 sequences are MDHEN and SYDVKM. Trimming pared 7 bases from V and 6 bases from J, leaving 15 bases between. This CDR3 spans 13 amino acids. The CDR3, as DNA: TGTGCCAGCACCCCACCGGGGAGGGCTGAAGCTTTCTTT. The encoded protein is CASTPPGRAEAFF.

This clonotype was detected a few times. V gene TRBV6-1 combines with J gene TRBJ2-5; weak D call: TRBD2 (5 bases). The CDR3 is 13 amino acids. Trimming shortened V by 6 bases and J by 5 bases, and 13 bases separated the two germline ends. CDR1 is MNHNS and CDR2 is SASEGT in the germline V gene. CDR3 DNA sequence: TGTGCCAGCAGCCCCGGGGTGGGGGAGACCCAGTACTTC. This sequence encodes CASSPGVGETQYF.

This clonotype has only one observation. The rearrangement links TRBV20-1 to TRBJ2-3; TRBD2 matches at 15 bases. CDR1 DFQATT and CDR2 SNEGSKA come from the germline V gene (reference sequence). V shed 5 bases, J shed 0 bases, and the junction held 12 bases outside the gene matches. The CDR3 spans 19 residues. DNA for the CDR3: TGCAGTGCTGGCGGCGGACTAGCGGGAGGGGAGACTAGCACAGATACGCAGTATTTT. It specifies CSAGGGLAGGETSTDTQYF.

The J gene is TRBJ2-2, the V gene TRBV7-2, with 10 positions matching TRBD1. CDR1 is SGHTA, CDR2 FQGNSA, per germline. This CDR3 contains 16 residues. The ends lost 5 bases at V and 2 bases at J; junction bases unmatched: 5. The CDR3, as DNA: TGTGCCAGCAGCCCGGGGACAGGGGCTAACACCGGGGAGCTGTTTTTT. Translated, it gives CASSPGTGANTGELFF.

As for this clonotype: A junction boundary mismatches the germline segment, possibly from a read error. The rearrangement uses TRBV27 and TRBJ2-7; 7 bases align to TRBD2. The germline gives CDR1 MNHEY, CDR2 SMNVEV (reference sequence). The CDR3 consists of 15 residues. CDR3 coding DNA: TGTGCCAGCAGTTTATGGGGCGGGGGATCCTACGAACAGTACTTC. It encodes CASSLWGGGSYEQYF.